Below, one T cell receptor beta chain is given with its context. Its antigen specificity is not known. No qualities accompany the bases; no much larger clone lies one base away. TCRbeta CDR3 regions were amplified from genomic DNA using the immunoSEQ Assay, a bias-controlled multiplex PCR. The study's processing was this. The number of nucleated cells in each sample was estimated from the amplification of reference gene primers within the assay. To quantify the absolute abundance of each unique TCRbeta CDR3 rearrangement, sequence reads were collapsed and filtered. Productive Simpson clonality was computed per sample as the square root of Simpson's diversity index over productive rearrangements. TCRdb mirrors the immuneACCESS table, restricted to in-frame sequences. Some clones are absent from its copies; in checked studies, under half trace to an unresolved V gene, and the reason for the others is unknown. That table supplies the V and J calls and clone size; D and trimming were determined from the DNA. A total of 100,000 or so clones appear in this sample, 80% to 95% of them only once. The biggest ten clones account for 5% to 7% of the sample.

This record comes from a study of blood T cell repertoires in COVID-19 (dated by TCRdb to 2020 to 2022). With respect to the entire study: Samples from collaborators originated in the United States, Italy and Spain and spanned both the acute and convalescent phases of COVID-19. The prospective study material was composed of cDNA or gDNA derived from T cells, B-cell-depleted T cells, or PBMCs. Nearly every sample came with metadata listing a de-identified subject ID, COVID-19 status, age in years and sex. Samples came from the ongoing ImmuneRACE study (first 160 participants) plus 1,254 subjects from 6 global collaborators. Where available, HLA class I and class II types were taken from metadata supplied by the sample provider and were not determined by assay-based typing. The repertoires were released in a freely available public database meant as a resource for research on the immune response to SARS-CoV-2. The dataset comprised deeply sampled blood TCRbeta repertoires from subjects exposed to, actively infected with, or recovered from COVID-19. Findings and caveats that apply to the study as a whole: The quantity of clinical and demographic metadata differed by source and by participant and was supplied without curation.

The collaborating institutions used their own protocols to collect whole blood in K2EDTA tubes. For TCRbeta analysis, collaborator samples were shipped as frozen whole blood, as isolated PBMCs, or as DNA extracted from either sample type. The junction carries 16 bases between V and J, which are trimmed by 5 bases and 2 bases respectively. The germline V gene (reference sequence) gives CDR1 as SEHNR and CDR2 as FQNEAQ. Measured from the cysteine to the phenylalanine, the CDR3 is 16 residues long. The only DNA kept is the CDR3, 48 bases in frame from the first base. This receptor chain uses TRBV7-9 and TRBJ1-3; the D gene assignment is ambiguous. The clonotype comes from a man in his 70s with acute or convalescent COVID-19. The sample was peripheral blood. The sequence in DNA is TGTGCCAGCAGCGCGAGAGATCGGGTCGCTGGAAACACCATATATTTT. Its product reads: CASSARDRVAGNTIYF.